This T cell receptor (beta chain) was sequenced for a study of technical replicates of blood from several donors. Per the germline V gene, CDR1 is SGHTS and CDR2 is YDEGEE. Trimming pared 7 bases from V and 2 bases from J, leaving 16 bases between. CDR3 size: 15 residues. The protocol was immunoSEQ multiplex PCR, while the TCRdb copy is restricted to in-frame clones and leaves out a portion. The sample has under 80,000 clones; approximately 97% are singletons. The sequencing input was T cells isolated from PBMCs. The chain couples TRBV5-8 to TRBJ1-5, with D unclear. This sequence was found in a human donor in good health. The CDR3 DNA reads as TGTGCCAGCTCCCTTACAACATCAGGCAATCAGCCCCAGCATTTT. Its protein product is CASSLTTSGNQPQHF. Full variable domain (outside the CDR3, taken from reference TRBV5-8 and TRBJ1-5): EAGVTQSPTHLIKTRGQQATLRCSPISGHTSVYWYQQALGLGLQFLLWYDEGEERNRGNFPPRFSGRQFPNYSSELNVNALELEDSALYLCASSLTTSGNQPQHFGDGTRLSIL.